This T cell receptor (beta chain) was found in a study of cytomegalovirus exposure and HLA in healthy donors. Findings and caveats of the study: Reportedly, diagnosis of cytomegalovirus status by the classifier showed high specificity and sensitivity. Later analysis identified a missense DCLRE1C variant that was linked to TCR beta V- and J-gene trimming.

Germline CDR1 is SGHNT and CDR2 is YENEEA. V gave up 2 bases and J gave up 8 bases, with 13 bases separating them. This CDR3 has 15 residues. Details on this clone: What it binds is not known.

Primers for the PCR totalled 60 Vbeta and 13 Jbeta. Original methodology: About 10 million shared chains were among approximately 80 million unique TCR beta chains counted in a later analysis. Libraries were prepared by immunoSEQ multiplex PCR; TCRdb keeps only in-frame clonotypes and omits some of them. The D gene and trimming were derived from the DNA, and the V and J assignments and clone size from that table. The table records tens of thousands of clones, 80% to 90% of them present only once. The chain combines TRBV11-3 with TRBJ1-6, with no clear D. This TCR was recovered from a woman younger than 45 in good health and CMV-seronegative. The sequenced sample consisted of PBMCs. The CDR3 region is CASSLYGVPHSPLHF. In DNA form, the CDR3 reads TGTGCCAGCAGCTTATATGGAGTCCCTCATTCACCCCTCCACTTT.